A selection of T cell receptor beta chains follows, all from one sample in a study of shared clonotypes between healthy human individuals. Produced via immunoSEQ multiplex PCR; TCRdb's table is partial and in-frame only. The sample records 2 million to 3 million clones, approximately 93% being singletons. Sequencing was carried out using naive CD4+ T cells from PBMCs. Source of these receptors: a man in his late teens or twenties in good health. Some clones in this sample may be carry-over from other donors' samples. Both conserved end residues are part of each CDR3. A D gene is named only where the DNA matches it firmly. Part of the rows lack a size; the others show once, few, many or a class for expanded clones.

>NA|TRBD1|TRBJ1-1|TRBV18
CASSTGQITEAFF
TGTGCCAGCTCAACGGGACAGATCACTGAAGCTTTCTTT
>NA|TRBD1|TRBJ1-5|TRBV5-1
CASSTGTGEQPQHF
TGCGCCAGCAGCACTGGGACAGGGGAACAGCCCCAGCATTTT
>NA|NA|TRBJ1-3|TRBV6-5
CASSFSPGASGNTIYF
TGTGCCAGCAGTTTCTCACCGGGTGCCTCTGGAAACACCATATATTTT
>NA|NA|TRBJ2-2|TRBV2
CASSRLLGTGELFF
TGTGCCAGCAGTCGCCTCCTTGGCACCGGGGAGCTGTTTTTT
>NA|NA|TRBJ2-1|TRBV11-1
CASSFSAGSYNEQFF
TGTGCCAGCAGCTTTTCGGCGGGCTCCTACAATGAGCAGTTCTTC
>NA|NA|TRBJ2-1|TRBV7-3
CASSLIEGNEQFF
TGTGCCAGCAGCTTAATTGAGGGGAATGAGCAGTTCTTC
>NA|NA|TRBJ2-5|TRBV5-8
CASSSTPRDPETQYF
TGTGCCAGCAGCTCAACCCCGCGGGATCCAGAGACCCAGTACTTC
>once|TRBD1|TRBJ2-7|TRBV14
CASRKGGTGLYEQYF
TGTGCCAGCAGAAAAGGAGGGACAGGGCTCTACGAGCAGTACTTC
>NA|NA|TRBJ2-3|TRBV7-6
CASSLGIDTQYF
TGTGCCAGCAGCTTAGGGATTGATACGCAGTATTTT
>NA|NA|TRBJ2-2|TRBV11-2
CASSYINTGELFF
TGTGCCAGCAGTTATATTAACACCGGGGAGCTGTTTTTT
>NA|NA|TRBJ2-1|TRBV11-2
CASSYREHSSYNEQFF
TGTGCCAGCAGCTACCGAGAACACAGTTCCTACAATGAGCAGTTCTTC
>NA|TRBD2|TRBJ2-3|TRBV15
CATSRERLAGTDTQYF
TGTGCCACCAGCAGAGAAAGACTAGCGGGCACAGATACGCAGTATTTT
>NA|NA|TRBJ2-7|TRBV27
CASRTAVEGEQYF
TGTGCCAGTCGGACAGCCGTCGAGGGGGAGCAGTACTTC
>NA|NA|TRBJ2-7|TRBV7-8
CASSGETSREQYF
TGTGCCAGCAGCGGGGAGACTAGTCGCGAGCAGTACTTC
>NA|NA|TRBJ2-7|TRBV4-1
CASSQASGRSTYEQYF
TGCGCCAGCAGCCAGGCCTCGGGACGGTCAACCTACGAGCAGTACTTC
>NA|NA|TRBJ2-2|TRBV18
CASSPLGPTGELFF
TGTGCCAGCTCACCGCTCGGGCCAACCGGGGAGCTGTTTTTT
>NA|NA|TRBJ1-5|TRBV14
CASSQPGGNQPQHF
TGTGCCAGCAGCCAACCAGGGGGCAATCAGCCCCAGCATTTT
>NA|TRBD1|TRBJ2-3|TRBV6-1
CASSAYRDRATDTQYF
TGTGCCAGCAGTGCCTACCGGGACAGGGCTACAGATACGCAGTATTTT
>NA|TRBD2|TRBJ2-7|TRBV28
CASSLRMGGALGQYF
TGTGCCAGCAGCCTCCGGATGGGAGGGGCTCTTGGGCAGTACTTC
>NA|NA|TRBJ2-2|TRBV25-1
CASSLPGTGELFF
TGTGCCAGCAGTTTGCCGGGCACCGGGGAGCTGTTTTTT
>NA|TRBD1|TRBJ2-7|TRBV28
CASSVRDRGPEQYF
TGTGCCAGCAGTGTCCGGGACAGGGGTCCCGAGCAGTACTTC
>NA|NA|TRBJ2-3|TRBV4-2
CASSQGAGRVGFKGDTQYF
TGTGCCAGCAGCCAAGGGGCTGGCAGGGTTGGTTTTAAGGGGGATACGCAGTATTTT
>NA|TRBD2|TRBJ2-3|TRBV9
CASSVREGRTDTQYF
TGTGCCAGCAGCGTAAGGGAGGGGCGCACAGATACGCAGTATTTT
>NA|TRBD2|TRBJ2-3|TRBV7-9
CASNLAGGTDTQYF
TGTGCCAGCAACTTAGCGGGGGGCACAGATACGCAGTATTTT
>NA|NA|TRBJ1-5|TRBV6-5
CASRGSHSNQPQHF
TGTGCCAGCAGGGGGAGCCATAGCAATCAGCCCCAGCATTTT
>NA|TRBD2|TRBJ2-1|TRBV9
CASSPAGTSYNEQFF
TGTGCCAGCAGCCCCGCCGGGACTAGCTACAATGAGCAGTTCTTC
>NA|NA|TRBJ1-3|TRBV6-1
CASSPDSISGNTIYF
TGTGCCAGCAGTCCTGACAGCATCTCTGGAAACACCATATATTTT
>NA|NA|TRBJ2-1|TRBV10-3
CATGNASYNEQFF
TGTGCCACCGGTAATGCCTCCTACAATGAGCAGTTCTTC
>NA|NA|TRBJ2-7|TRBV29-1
CSVFGGRNEQYF
TGCAGCGTTTTTGGGGGACGAAACGAGCAGTACTTC
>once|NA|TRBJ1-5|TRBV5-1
CASRAGTGNSNQPQHF
TGCGCCAGCAGGGCGGGAACAGGGAATAGCAATCAGCCCCAGCATTTT
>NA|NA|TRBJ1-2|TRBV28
CASSRTNYGYTF
TGTGCCAGCAGTCGGACTAACTATGGCTACACCTTC
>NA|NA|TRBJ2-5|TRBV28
CASSFPQGGRETQYF
TGTGCCAGCAGTTTTCCCCAGGGGGGGCGGGAGACCCAGTACTTC
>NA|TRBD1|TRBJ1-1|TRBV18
CASSPPDRGRTEAFF
TGTGCCAGCTCACCACCGGACAGGGGACGCACTGAAGCTTTCTTT
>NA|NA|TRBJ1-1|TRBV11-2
CASSLVQGFTEAFF
TGTGCCAGCAGCTTAGTTCAGGGGTTCACTGAAGCTTTCTTT
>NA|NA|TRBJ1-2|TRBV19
CASSIGYGYTF
TGTGCCAGTAGTATCGGATATGGCTACACCTTC
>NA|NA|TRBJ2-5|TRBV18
CASSRGVMETQYF
TGTGCCAGCTCTCGTGGGGTTATGGAGACCCAGTACTTC
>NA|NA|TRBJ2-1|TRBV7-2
CASSLGLEGYNEQFF
TGTGCCAGCAGCTTAGGCTTGGAGGGTTACAATGAGCAGTTCTTC
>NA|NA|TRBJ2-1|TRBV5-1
CASSSRPHRASNEQFF
TGCGCCAGCAGCTCCCGCCCCCACCGTGCCAGCAATGAGCAGTTCTTC
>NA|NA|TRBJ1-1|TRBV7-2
CASSRNQVNTEAFF
TGTGCCAGCAGTCGAAACCAAGTGAACACTGAAGCTTTCTTT
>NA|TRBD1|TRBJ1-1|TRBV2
CASREGLNRGLNTEAFF
TGTGCCAGCAGAGAAGGTCTAAACAGGGGGCTGAACACTGAAGCTTTCTTT
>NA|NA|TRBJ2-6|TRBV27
CASSFGQISGANVLTF
TGTGCCAGCAGTTTTGGGCAGATCTCTGGGGCCAACGTCCTGACTTTC
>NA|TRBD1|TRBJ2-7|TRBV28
CASSLTGTGYEQYF
TGTGCCAGCAGTTTAACCGGGACAGGCTACGAGCAGTACTTC
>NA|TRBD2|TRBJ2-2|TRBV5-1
CASSLQLSSGTGELFF
TGCGCCAGCAGCTTGCAACTATCTAGCGGCACCGGGGAGCTGTTTTTT
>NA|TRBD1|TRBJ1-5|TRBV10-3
CAINPDRDQPQHF
TGTGCCATCAACCCCGACAGGGACCAGCCCCAGCATTTT
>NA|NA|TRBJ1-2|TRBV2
CASSDNGAVRGYTF
TGTGCCAGCAGTGATAATGGGGCGGTACGTGGCTACACCTTC
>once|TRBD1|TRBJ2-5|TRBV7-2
CASKPQGVETQYF
TGTGCCAGCAAACCACAGGGGGTGGAGACCCAGTACTTC
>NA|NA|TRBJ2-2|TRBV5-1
CASSLGGPGTGELFF
TGCGCCAGCAGCTTAGGAGGGCCCGGCACCGGGGAGCTGTTTTTT
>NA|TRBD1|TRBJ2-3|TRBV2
CASSQDRGTDTQYF
TGTGCCAGCAGTCAAGACAGGGGCACAGATACGCAGTATTTT
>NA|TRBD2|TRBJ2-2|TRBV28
CASSSPSGGNTGELFF
TGTGCCAGCAGTTCCCCTAGCGGGGGAAACACCGGGGAGCTGTTTTTT
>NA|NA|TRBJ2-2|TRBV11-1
CASSFARERGAGELFF
TGTGCCAGCAGCTTTGCCCGGGAGCGTGGGGCCGGGGAGCTGTTTTTT
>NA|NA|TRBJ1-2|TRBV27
CASRSGGGYTF
TGTGCCAGCAGATCTGGGGGAGGCTACACCTTC